These 28 T cell receptor beta chains originate from one sample sequenced in a study of cytomegalovirus exposure and HLA in healthy donors. This PCR relied on a set of 60 Vbeta primers and 13 Jbeta primers. Profiling relied on immunoSEQ multiplex PCR, and the TCRdb table lists in-frame clones only, not all of them. Of about 190,000 clones in the sample, about 86% were seen once. Sequenced sample: PBMCs. The receptor source for this set is a woman younger than 35 in good health and CMV-seropositive.

The V call is TRBV7-8, the J call TRBJ1-5, with a tentative D call TRBD1 (5 bases). This CDR3 region has 17 residues. Trimming stripped 2 bases from V and 5 bases from J, with 19 bases between. Germline loops: CDR1 SGHVS, CDR2 FQNEAQ. Here the CDR3 DNA reads TGTGCCAGCAGCTTATTGGGTAGGGCGGGACCCTATCAGCCCCAGCATTTT. This codes for CASSLLGRAGPYQPQHF.

CDR3 in amino acids: CASSLRLAGGHVLYF. DNA for the CDR3: TGTGCCAGCAGTTTGCGACTAGCGGGGGGACACGTCCTGTATTTT. V gene TRBV28 combines with J gene TRBJ2-3, with TRBD2 matching 13 bases. The V gene end was trimmed by 3 bases and the J gene end by 14 bases; junction bases not matched to a gene: 11. This CDR3 has 15 residues. Per germline, CDR1 MDHEN and CDR2 SYDVKM.

This chain uses TRBV4-2 with TRBJ2-7; D is uncertain. The CDR3 sequence is 18 residues long. V was shortened by 3 bases and J by 1 base, with 22 bases between the two germline ends. Germline-derived CDR1 and CDR2 are LGHNA and YNFKEQ. The CDR3 loop is CASSHTASMGPWSYEQYF. The DNA for the CDR3 is TGTGCCAGCAGCCATACCGCCTCAATGGGCCCATGGTCCTACGAGCAGTACTTC.

Regarding this clone: The sample carries other DNA sequences with the same CDR3. The chain employs TRBV6-5 and TRBJ2-1; 7 bases align to TRBD2. This CDR3 is 15 amino acids long. The trim removed 6 bases at V and 5 bases at J, leaving 10 bases unmatched. Germline values: CDR1 MNHEY, CDR2 SVGAGI. The CDR3 spells CASREKGLPNNEQFF. Here the CDR3 DNA reads TGTGCCAGCAGGGAGAAGGGACTACCGAACAATGAGCAGTTCTTC.

The chain employs TRBV18 and TRBJ2-3, with TRBD2 matching 12 bases. The V gene's germline CDR1 is KGHSH and CDR2 LQKENI. Trimming at V came to 0 bases and at J to 4 bases, leaving 5 bases not matched to a gene. CDR3 length: 17 amino acids. The CDR3 region is CASSPPRTSGVSDTQYF. DNA for the CDR3: TGTGCCAGCTCACCACCTAGGACTAGCGGGGTCTCAGATACGCAGTATTTT.

The table lists this clone with a few counts. V usage is TRBV10-1 and J usage is TRBJ1-1; 9 nucleotides match TRBD1. Germline V gives CDR1 WNHNN, CDR2 SYGVQD (reference sequence). The CDR3 consists of 16 residues. The trim removed 7 bases at V and 5 bases at J, leaving 14 bases unmatched. The CDR3 here is CASTHGVDRGRTEAFF. The CDR3 bases are TGCGCCAGCACGCATGGGGTGGACAGGGGAAGAACTGAAGCTTTCTTT.

The V call is TRBV6-5, the J call TRBJ2-5, with 7 nucleotides matching TRBD1. The J call could be wrong; TRBJ2-7 is a better fit for the DNA end. Per germline, CDR1 MNHEY and CDR2 SVGAGI. This CDR3 has 15 amino acids. Written as DNA, the CDR3 is TGTGCCAGCAGCCAACCGGGACAGTTAGCCTACGAGCAGTACTTC. Translation: CASSQPGQLAYEQYF.

DNA for the CDR3: TGTGCCAGCAGCTTAGATGGGGCAGAACCCAATCAGCCCCAGCATTTT. It encodes CASSLDGAEPNQPQHF. This rearrangement joins TRBV11-2 to TRBJ1-5, with D possibly matching TRBD1 (5 bases). Deletions cut 0 bases from V and 3 bases from J, with 12 bases between. The CDR3 length is 16 residues. The germline gives CDR1 SGHAT, CDR2 FQNNGV.

The chain joins TRBV6-6 to TRBJ2-1; D is possibly TRBD2 (6 bases). Trimming left V 4 bases short and J 1 base short, with 14 bases between. Germline CDR1 is MNHNY and CDR2 is SVGAGI (reference sequence). The CDR3 loop spans 16 amino acids. The chain's CDR3 is CASSFRGLQSYNEQFF. The CDR3 DNA reads as TGTGCCAGCAGTTTTAGGGGACTTCAGTCCTACAATGAGCAGTTCTTC.

The table lists this clone with a few counts. The chain employs TRBV5-6 and TRBJ2-1; 8 bases are a match to TRBD2. This CDR3 region has 15 residues. V was clipped by 0 bases and J by 3 bases; unmatched bases: 2. The germline V gene has CDR1 SGHDT and CDR2 YYEEEE. CDR3 loop: CASSLGRGVYNEQFF. As DNA, the CDR3 is TGTGCCAGCAGCTTGGGGCGGGGGGTCTACAATGAGCAGTTCTTC.

The CDR3 here is CASSQLAGGSQETQYF. CDR3 nucleotides: TGTGCCAGCAGCCAACTAGCGGGAGGCTCCCAAGAGACCCAGTACTTC. V and J are TRBV5-6 and TRBJ2-5; 12 bases are a match to TRBD2. The CDR3 loop spans 16 amino acids. The J segment lost 1 base and the V segment lost 4 bases, leaving 5 bases of the junction unmatched. CDR1 and CDR2 (germline): SGHDT, YYEEEE.

Regarding this clone: Other DNA variants within this sample encode the same CDR3. CDR3 residues: CASRLGTGGNQPQHF. CDR3 coding DNA: TGTGCCAGCAGGCTAGGGACAGGGGGGAATCAGCCCCAGCATTTT. This chain uses TRBV6-1 with TRBJ1-5, with TRBD1 matching over 11 bases. V was clipped by 6 bases and J by 4 bases; unmatched bases: 5. Germline CDR1 and CDR2: MNHNS and SASEGT. The CDR3 covers 15 residues.

This clone came up a few times. This chain links TRBV2 with TRBJ2-2; 13 positions match TRBD2. Germline-derived CDR1 and CDR2 are SNHLY and FYNNEI. V was pared by 6 bases and J by 7 bases, with 8 bases of the junction left unmatched. This CDR3 comprises 16 residues. The chain's CDR3 is CASSPRLAGGDGELFF. The CDR3 DNA reads TGTGCCAGCAGCCCTCGACTAGCGGGGGGAGACGGGGAGCTGTTTTTT. Looking up the rest from reference TRBV2 and TRBJ2-2 gives the full variable domain: EPEVTQTPSHQVTQMGQEVILRCVPISNHLYFYWYRQILGQKVEFLVSFYNNEISEKSEIFDDQFSVERPDGSNFTLKIRSTKLEDSAMYFCASSPRLAGGDGELFFGEGSRLTVL.

The sample holds a few counts of this clone. Germline is not matched at one junction end, which may reflect a read error. The V and J genes are TRBV4-1 and TRBJ2-2; 7 bases map to TRBD2. The CDR3 contains 15 residues. Germline loops: CDR1 MGHRA, CDR2 YSYEKL. Here the CDR3 reads CASSQDGGGAGELFF. CDR3 coding DNA: TGTGCCAGCAGCCAAGATGGGGGGGGTGCCGGGGAGCTGTTTTTT.

This rearrangement joins TRBV6-1 to TRBJ2-1, with 7 nucleotides matching TRBD1. Trimming removed 7 bases from V and 1 base from J; junction bases left unmatched: 7. This CDR3 is built from 15 residues. The germline V gene has CDR1 MNHNS and CDR2 SASEGT. CDR3 protein: CASNIGTASYNEQFF. The CDR3 DNA sequence: TGTGCCAGCAACATTGGGACAGCTTCCTACAATGAGCAGTTCTTC.

The gene calls are TRBV30 and TRBJ2-1, with TRBD2 matching over 8 bases. This CDR3 region has 14 residues. Germline lookup yields CDR1 GTSNPN and CDR2 SVGIG (reference sequence). V shed 3 bases, J shed 3 bases, and the junction held 4 bases outside the gene matches. CDR3 sequence reads: CAWRLAGRYNEQFF. The CDR3 DNA reads as TGTGCCTGGAGGTTAGCGGGGCGCTACAATGAGCAGTTCTTC.

This chain connects TRBV5-5 to TRBJ2-5; 9 nucleotides line up with TRBD2. Per the germline V gene, CDR1 is SGHKS and CDR2 is YYEKEE (reference sequence). The V and J ends lost 0 bases and 5 bases, in that order; junction bases with no gene match: 8. The CDR3 contains 16 residues. The CDR3 region is CASSLARTSGFETQYF. CDR3 bases: TGTGCCAGCAGCTTGGCTCGAACTAGCGGGTTTGAGACCCAGTACTTC.

This chain uses TRBV7-2 with TRBJ2-5, with 8 bases matching TRBD1. The CDR3 runs 15 residues. The ends lost 6 bases at V and 3 bases at J; junction bases unmatched: 9. Looked up from germline, CDR1 is SGHTA and CDR2 is FQGNSA. The CDR3 DNA sequence: TGTGCCAGCAGGTCTCAGGGGGCGGGTGAAGAGACCCAGTACTTC. Encoded protein: CASRSQGAGEETQYF.

This clone was counted once. This sequence joins TRBV10-3 and TRBJ1-6, with D possibly being TRBD1 (5 bases). The CDR3 covers 14 residues. V dropped 2 bases and J dropped 7 bases, with 9 bases sitting between them. From germline, CDR1 is ENHRY and CDR2 SYGVKD. The CDR3 sequence is CAISEGAQNSPLHF. CDR3 in DNA: TGTGCCATCAGTGAGGGGGCTCAAAATTCACCCCTCCACTTT.

The chain joins TRBV19 to TRBJ1-2; D remains unclear. The CDR3 contains 15 residues. Trimming pared 5 bases from V and 0 bases from J, leaving 13 bases between. CDR1 and CDR2 (germline): LNHDA, SQIVND (reference sequence). CDR3 bases: TGTGCCAGTAGTCGGCGGTCCGAGACTAACTATGGCTACACCTTC. Translation gives CASSRRSETNYGYTF. Full variable domain (rest looked up from reference TRBV19 and TRBJ1-2): DGGITQSPKYLFRKEGQNVTLSCEQNLNHDAMYWYRQDPGQGLRLIYYSQIVNDFQKGDIAEGYSVSREKKESFPLTVTSAQKNPTAFYLCASSRRSETNYGYTFGSGTRLTVV.

The V and J genes are TRBV29-1 and TRBJ1-1; 8 bases line up with TRBD1. This CDR3 region has 14 residues. Germline CDR1 is SQVTM and CDR2 is ANQGSEA. Trimming removed 5 bases from V and 1 base from J; junction bases left unmatched: 6. This CDR3 is CSVRTGWGNTEAFF. CDR3 sequence (DNA): TGCAGCGTTCGGACAGGGTGGGGGAACACTGAAGCTTTCTTT.

The chain has TRBV12-2 and TRBJ2-7; TRBD2, the table's D call, was not compared with the DNA. TRBV12-2 has pseudogene status. The CDR3 covers 16 residues. CDR3 residues: CASRSRMGLPTYEQYV. The CDR3 DNA reads as TGTGCAAGTCGCTCCCGAATGGGACTACCGACCTACGAGCAGTACGTC.

V and J are TRBV28 and TRBJ1-2, with unresolved D. With 6 bases removed from V and 0 bases from J, the gap between germline ends came to 8 bases. The germline V gene encodes CDR1 MDHEN and CDR2 SYDVKM. The CDR3 totals 13 residues. CDR3 in amino acids: CASRPRANYGYTF. For the CDR3, the DNA is TGTGCCAGCAGACCGAGAGCTAACTATGGCTACACCTTC.

The V and J genes are TRBV6-1 and TRBJ2-1, with 8 bases lining up with TRBD1. The CDR3 has 16 residues. The germline gives CDR1 MNHNS, CDR2 SASEGT. Trimming cost V 2 bases and J 8 bases; bases outside gene matches: 11. CDR3 sequence: CASSEIGRGREDEQFF. The CDR3 bases are TGTGCCAGCAGTGAAATAGGCAGGGGGCGGGAAGATGAGCAGTTCTTC.

This clone has only a few counts. This chain uses TRBV6-1 with TRBJ1-2; 7 positions agree with TRBD1. Germline loops: CDR1 MNHNS, CDR2 SASEGT. V lost 5 bases to trimming and J lost 9 bases; unmatched junction nucleotides: 12. There are 14 residues in the CDR3. The CDR3 sequence is CASSTFRTGQRYTF. DNA of the CDR3: TGTGCCAGCAGTACCTTCAGGACAGGTCAGCGCTACACCTTC.

The gene calls are TRBV5-1 and TRBJ1-2; 12 bases align to TRBD1. This CDR3 has 14 amino acids. Looked up from germline, CDR1 is SGHRS and CDR2 is YFSETQ. V dropped 3 bases and J dropped 8; count of bases not matched to a gene: 5. The CDR3 loop reads CASSSGQGAFGYTF. The CDR3 nucleotides are TGCGCCAGCAGCTCGGGACAGGGGGCGTTCGGCTACACCTTC.

The chain employs TRBV27 and TRBJ2-5; D is uncertain. This CDR3 spans 15 amino acids. The germline gives CDR1 MNHEY, CDR2 SMNVEV (reference sequence). Trimming left V 2 bases short and J 6 bases short, with 16 bases between. The CDR3 nucleotides read TGTGCCAGCAGTTTAAAGCCATTGGGCGAAAAGACCCAGTACTTC. Amino acid sequence: CASSLKPLGEKTQYF.

This chain connects TRBV5-1 to TRBJ2-7, with 8 bases fitting TRBD1. Germline lookup yields CDR1 SGHRS and CDR2 YFSETQ. The CDR3 is 17 amino acids. The V and J ends lost 6 bases and 6 bases, in that order; junction bases with no gene match: 20. The CDR3 DNA is TGCGCCAGCACCTATCGCCCGACAGGGTGTGACAGGGGCGAGCAGTACGTC. It is translated as CASTYRPTGCDRGEQYV.